The text below deals with one TCR beta chain. Its specificity is unknown. CDR3 size: 13 residues. CDR1 and CDR2 from the germline V gene are SGHRS and YFSETQ. V lost 4 bases, J lost 11 bases, and 9 bases stayed unmatched. This sample was taken from a study of CD8 T cells in ankylosing spondylitis. Study-level findings and limits: Blood of patients with ankylosing spondylitis appeared to be characterized by a TCR beta motif of several highly homologous variants. Disease-associated clones were reportedly significantly overrepresented in matched ankylosing spondylitis synovial fluid. Prior work had noted some motif variants in reactive arthritis blood and synovial fluid.

TCR beta libraries were made by quantitative 5'-RACE with molecular barcodes. TCRdb re-derived calls from the 5' RACE reads in MiXCR, one entry per CDR3 protein. Of more than 150,000 distinct CDR3 sequences detected, roughly 12% appear once; the ten largest clones hold 16%. The receptor was derived from a male donor with ankylosing spondylitis or in good health (not recorded which). The sample consisted of blood, either unsorted or a sorted T cell fraction (not recorded which). V is TRBV5-1 and J is TRBJ1-2, with 9 bases identical to TRBD1. The CDR3, as DNA: TGCGCCAGCAGCCGGGACAGGGATCGGTTTTACACCTTC. Protein product: CASSRDRDRFYTF. The entire variable domain, with the rest obtained from reference TRBV5-1 and TRBJ1-2, is as follows: KAGVTQTPRYLIKTRGQQVTLSCSPISGHRSVSWYQQTPGQGLQFLFEYFSETQRNKGNFPGRFSGRQFSNSRSEMNVSTLELGDSALYLCASSRDRDRFYTFGSGTRLTVV.